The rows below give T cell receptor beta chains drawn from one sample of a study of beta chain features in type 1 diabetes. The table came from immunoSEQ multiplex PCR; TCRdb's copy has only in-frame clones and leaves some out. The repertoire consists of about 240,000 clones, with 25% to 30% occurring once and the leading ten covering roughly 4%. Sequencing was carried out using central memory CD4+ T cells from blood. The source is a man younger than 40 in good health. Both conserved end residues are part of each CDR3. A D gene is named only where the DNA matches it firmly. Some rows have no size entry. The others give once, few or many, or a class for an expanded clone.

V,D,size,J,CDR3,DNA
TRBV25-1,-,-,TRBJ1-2,CASSTHRERDGYTF,TGTGCCAGCAGTACCCACAGGGAAAGGGATGGCTACACCTTC
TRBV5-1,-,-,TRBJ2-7,CASSKATGRIDEQYF,TGCGCCAGCAGCAAGGCGACAGGGAGGATTGACGAGCAGTACTTC
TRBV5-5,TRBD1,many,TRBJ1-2,CASSTTGGSGSYGYTF,TGTGCCAGCAGCACAACAGGGGGCTCGGGTAGCTATGGCTACACCTTC
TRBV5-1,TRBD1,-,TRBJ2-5,CASSLSPTGTGGEETQYF,TGCGCCAGCAGCTTGAGCCCCACGGGGACAGGGGGCGAGGAGACCCAGTACTTC
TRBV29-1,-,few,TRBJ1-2,CSVAGTANGYTF,TGCAGCGTCGCCGGGACGGCGAATGGCTACACCTTC
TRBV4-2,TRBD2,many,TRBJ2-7,CASSQEVLAGRSYEQYF,TGTGCCAGCAGCCAAGAAGTACTAGCGGGGAGGTCCTACGAGCAGTACTTC
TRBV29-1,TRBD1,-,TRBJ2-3,CSVEDPAGTGASDTQYF,TGCAGCGTTGAAGATCCCGCTGGGACAGGGGCTTCAGATACGCAGTATTTT
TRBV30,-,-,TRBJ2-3,CAWSQTRDTQYF,TGTGCCTGGAGCCAGACGAGAGATACGCAGTATTTT
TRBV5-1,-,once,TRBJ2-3,CASSPVSGTDTQYF,TGCGCCAGCAGCCCAGTTTCAGGGACAGATACGCAGTATTTT
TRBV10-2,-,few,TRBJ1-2,CASSESGRGGYTF,TGCGCCAGCAGTGAGTCAGGCAGGGGTGGCTACACCTTC
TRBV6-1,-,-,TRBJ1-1,CASKDSAGLNTEAFF,TGTGCCAGCAAGGACAGCGCCGGTTTGAACACTGAAGCTTTCTTT
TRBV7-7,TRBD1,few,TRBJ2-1,CASSLGQGAFNEQFF,TGTGCCAGCAGCTTAGGGCAGGGGGCCTTTAATGAGCAGTTCTTC
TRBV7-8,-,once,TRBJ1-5,CASSLVLDQPQHF,TGTGCCAGCAGCCTGGTATTGGATCAGCCCCAGCATTTT
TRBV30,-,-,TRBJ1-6,CAWIGQGLSPLHF,TGTGCCTGGATAGGGCAGGGACTATCACCCCTCCACTTT
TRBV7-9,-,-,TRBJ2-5,CASSFTGQETQYF,TGTGCCAGCAGCTTTACAGGCCAAGAGACCCAGTACTTC
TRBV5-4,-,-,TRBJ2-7,CASSLGQATYEQYF,TGTGCCAGCAGCTTGGGACAGGCAACCTACGAGCAGTACTTC
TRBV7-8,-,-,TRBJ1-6,CASSLVGGARNNSPLHF,TGTGCCAGCAGCTTAGTGGGCGGGGCACGAAATAATTCACCCCTCCACTTT
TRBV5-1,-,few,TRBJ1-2,CASSPREPNYGYTF,TGCGCCAGCAGTCCCAGGGAACCTAACTATGGCTACACCTTC
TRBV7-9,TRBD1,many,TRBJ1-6,CASSTDRGYISPLHF,TGTGCCAGCAGCACGGACAGGGGATACATTTCACCCCTCCACTTT
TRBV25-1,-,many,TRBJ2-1,CASSEPGPGEQFF,TGTGCCAGCAGTGAACCGGGGCCGGGAGAGCAGTTCTTC
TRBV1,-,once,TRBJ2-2,CTSSLPTSGASRELFF,TGCACCAGCAGCTTACCGACTAGCGGGGCCAGCCGGGAGCTGTTTTTT
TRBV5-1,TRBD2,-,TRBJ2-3,CASSLAGGTSTDTQYF,TGCGCCAGCAGCTTGGCGGGGGGAACTAGCACAGATACGCAGTATTTT
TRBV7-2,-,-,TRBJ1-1,CASSLVTGPLTEAFF,TGTGCCAGCAGCTTAGTGACAGGACCTCTCACTGAAGCTTTCTTT
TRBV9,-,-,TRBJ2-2,CASSGPGTENTGELFF,TGTGCCAGCAGCGGACCCGGGACCGAGAACACCGGGGAGCTGTTTTTT
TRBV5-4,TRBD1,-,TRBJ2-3,CASSADRGTDTQYF,TGTGCCAGCAGCGCAGACAGGGGCACAGATACGCAGTATTTT
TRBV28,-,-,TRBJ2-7,CATGAIKLEQYF,TGTGCCACAGGTGCAATCAAACTCGAGCAGTACTTC
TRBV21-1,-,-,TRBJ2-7,CAASEVRERYEQYF,TGTGCCGCCTCTGAGGTGCGGGAGAGGTACGAGCAGTACTTC
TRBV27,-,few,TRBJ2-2,CASCRGPGELFF,TGTGCCAGCTGCCGAGGTCCCGGGGAGCTGTTTTTT
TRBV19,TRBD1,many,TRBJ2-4,CASSISTGTGDSKNIQYF,TGTGCCAGTAGTATTTCAACCGGGACAGGGGATTCCAAAAACATTCAGTACTTC
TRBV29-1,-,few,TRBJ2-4,CSAIKFVAKNIQYF,TGCAGCGCGATAAAGTTTGTAGCCAAAAACATTCAGTACTTC
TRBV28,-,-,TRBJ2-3,CASRSGVVTDTQYF,TGTGCCAGCAGATCGGGAGTTGTTACAGATACGCAGTATTTT
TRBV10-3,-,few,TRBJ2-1,CATRLGSEQFF,TGTGCCACACGGCTGGGGAGTGAGCAGTTCTTC
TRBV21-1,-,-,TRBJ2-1,CASSKVSGARNEQFF,TGTGCCAGCAGCAAAGTTTCGGGAGCGAGGAATGAGCAGTTCTTC
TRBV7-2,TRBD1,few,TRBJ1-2,CASSRDSGNYGYTF,TGTGCCAGCAGCCGGGACAGTGGTAACTATGGCTACACCTTC
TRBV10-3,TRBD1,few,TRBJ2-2,CAISEGTGNTGELFF,TGTGCCATCAGTGAGGGGACAGGGAACACCGGGGAGCTGTTTTTT
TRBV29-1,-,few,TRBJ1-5,CSVEEAGSPQHF,TGCAGCGTTGAAGAGGCAGGGTCGCCCCAGCATTTT
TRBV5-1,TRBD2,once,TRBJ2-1,CASSRLDPAGGEQFF,TGCGCCAGCAGCAGACTCGACCCGGCGGGGGGTGAGCAGTTCTTC
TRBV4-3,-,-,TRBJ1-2,CASSQDWRSTNYGYTF,TGCGCCAGCAGCCAAGATTGGAGGAGTACTAACTATGGCTACACCTTC